The clone carrying this TCR beta chain appeared once. This specimen comes from a study of T cell repertoires in ileal Crohn's disease. Study as a whole: Median disease duration was 7.9 years; roughly 40% smoked at surgery. Operated complications were stricturing disease (roughly 60%) and penetrating disease (around 39%). Postoperative therapy was given to about half: roughly twelve thiopurines, 18 anti-TNF agents.

CDR3 length equals 16 residues. From germline, CDR1 is SEHNR and CDR2 FQNEAQ (reference sequence). Deletions cut 1 base from V and 2 bases from J, with 12 bases between. Adults with ileal or ileocolonic Crohn's disease and an indication for resection were eligible. Method: immunoSEQ multiplex PCR; TCRdb's copy keeps in-frame clones and lacks some. The table records more than 5,500 clones, 82% of them present only once. The J gene is TRBJ2-1, the V gene TRBV7-9; TRBD2 is a possible D gene (6 bases). Input material: ileal tissue. The TCR was taken from an adult with Crohn's disease. The CDR3 DNA follows: TGTGCCAGCAGCTTAGTCGGGGGAGTAGCCTACAATGAGCAGTTCTTC. This codes for CASSLVGGVAYNEQFF.